These 28 T cell receptor beta chains were sequenced from one sample in a study of blood T cell repertoires in COVID-19 (dated by TCRdb to 2018 to 2021). The library was built by means of the immunoSEQ multiplex PCR assay. The clones in this table, taken by TCRdb from immuneACCESS, are in-frame only. Not every clone is retained; where verified, under half of the shortfall comes from an unresolved V gene, and the cause of the rest is unknown. For this sample the table gives more than 110,000 clones, of which approximately 87% were detected only once. Clones ranked in the top ten supply more than 4% of the sample. Sequencing was performed on peripheral blood. These receptors all come from a woman in her thirties or forties with acute or convalescent COVID-19.

The chain carries TRBV2 and TRBJ1-1; no reliable D call. CDR1 and CDR2 from the germline V gene are SNHLY and FYNNEI. The ends were cut back, 5 bases at V and 4 bases at J, with 14 bases in the middle. CDR3 length: 14 residues. As DNA, the CDR3 is TGTGCCAGCAGTAAATTACGAGAAACCACTGAAGCTTTCTTT. Protein product: CASSKLRETTEAFF.

The chain uses TRBV7-2 and TRBJ1-1, with 7 bases fitting TRBD1. Losses at the gene ends were 4 bases for V and 2 bases for J; bases not matched to a gene: 10. CDR3 size: 16 residues. The germline V gene encodes CDR1 SGHTA and CDR2 FQGNSA. In DNA form, the CDR3 reads TGTGCCAGCAGCTGGGTTCCCTCAGGGGGTAACACTGAAGCTTTCTTT. It specifies CASSWVPSGGNTEAFF.

V and J are TRBV30 and TRBJ2-5, with D tentatively TRBD2 (5 bases). Germline V lookup: CDR1 GTSNPN, CDR2 SVGIG (reference sequence). V gave up 3 bases and J gave up 0 bases, with 20 bases separating them. CDR3 length: 17 residues. This CDR3 is CAWRRSLVEEYQETQYF. CDR3 nucleotides: TGTGCCTGGAGGCGATCACTAGTGGAAGAGTACCAAGAGACCCAGTACTTC.

This clone was seen once. This chain joins TRBV10-3 and TRBJ2-1; 9 nucleotides align to TRBD2. Germline CDR1 is ENHRY and CDR2 is SYGVKD. This CDR3 is 21 amino acids long. Trimming at V came to 0 bases and at J to 0 bases, leaving 15 bases not matched to a gene. The CDR3 DNA follows: TGTGCCATCAGTGAGTCGACGTGGGTAGCGGGGGATAGGAGCTCCTACAATGAGCAGTTCTTC. Its translation: CAISESTWVAGDRSSYNEQFF.

The chain combines TRBV5-1 with TRBJ2-1, with 10 bases lining up with TRBD2. V was pared by 0 bases and J by 5 bases, with 8 bases of the junction left unmatched. CDR1 and CDR2 (germline): SGHRS, YFSETQ. There are 17 residues in the CDR3. As DNA, the CDR3 is TGCGCCAGCAGCTTGGACGGGAGCGGGAGGGCCGACAATGAGCAGTTCTTC. Translated: CASSLDGSGRADNEQFF.

Only a few counts were recorded for this clone. The chain is built from TRBV13 and TRBJ1-2; 9 bases match TRBD1. The germline CDR1 and CDR2 sequences are PRHDT and FYEKMQ (reference sequence). Trimming removed 3 bases from V and 4 bases from J; junction bases left unmatched: 6. The CDR3 consists of 15 residues. The CDR3 DNA follows: TGTGCCAGCAGCTTTTCGGGACAGGGATTCTATGGCTACACCTTC. Its protein is CASSFSGQGFYGYTF.

This clone was picked up a small number of times. The chain is built from TRBV7-8 and TRBJ1-1, with D possibly being TRBD1 (5 bases). The CDR3 runs to 16 residues. V lost 0 bases and J 0 bases, leaving 11 bases between the germline ends. Germline assignment: CDR1 SGHVS and CDR2 FQNEAQ. Written as DNA, the CDR3 is TGTGCCAGCAGCTTAGCACAGGCCCCTTTGAACACTGAAGCTTTCTTT. This translates into CASSLAQAPLNTEAFF.

The V gene is TRBV7-3, the J gene TRBJ1-2; possible D gene TRBD1, 6 bases. The ends were cut back, 2 bases at V and 0 bases at J, with 10 bases in the middle. Germline-derived CDR1 and CDR2 are SGHTA and FQGTGA. This CDR3 has 15 residues. CDR3 DNA sequence: TGTGCCAGCAGCTTAGGGACACGGACTAACTATGGCTACACCTTC. Translated, it gives CASSLGTRTNYGYTF.

The chain uses TRBV9 and TRBJ1-2; no clear D. CDR3 length: 16 residues. From germline, CDR1 is SGDLS and CDR2 YYNGEE. V was shortened by 0 bases and J by 2 bases, with 14 bases between the two germline ends. CDR3 bases: TGTGCCAGCAGCGTAGCCTCAGGATCCAGCAACTATGGCTACACCTTC. Translated, it gives CASSVASGSSNYGYTF.

In regard to this clone: Germline is not matched at one junction end, which may reflect a read error. The V call is TRBV19, the J call TRBJ1-1; D unclear. The CDR3 sequence is 14 residues long. In germline, CDR1 is LNHDA, CDR2 SQIVND (reference sequence). The CDR3 DNA reads as TGTGCCAGTAGTTCCCCCGACGGGAACCCTGAAGCTTTCTTT. Translation gives CASSSPDGNPEAFF.

The chain recombines TRBV5-1 with TRBJ2-5; 9 positions agree with TRBD2. V shed 0 bases and J 7 bases; nucleotides not matched to a gene: 16. Germline V gives CDR1 SGHRS, CDR2 YFSETQ. CDR3 length equals 18 residues. The CDR3 DNA follows: TGCGCCAGCAGCTTGGAAGGTAGCGGGGGTTTTCAACCGGGGACCCAGTACTTC. This encodes CASSLEGSGGFQPGTQYF.

The genes are TRBV7-8 and TRBJ2-7, with 7 bases lining up with TRBD1. Germline-derived CDR1 and CDR2 are SGHVS and FQNEAQ. The CDR3 is 15 residues long. Trimming cost V 0 bases and J 2 bases; bases outside gene matches: 4. The CDR3 DNA reads as TGTGCCAGCAGCTTAGCTAGGGACAGACCCTACGAGCAGTACTTC. Amino acid sequence: CASSLARDRPYEQYF.

The chain couples TRBV7-3 to TRBJ1-6; 7 bases are a match to TRBD1. This CDR3 region has 14 residues. Unmatched junction bases numbered 4, after V lost 5 bases and J lost 6 bases. Germline-derived CDR1 and CDR2 are SGHTA and FQGTGA. In DNA, the CDR3 is TGTGCCAGCAGCCAAGGGACAGCTAATTCACCCCTCCACTTT. As protein: CASSQGTANSPLHF.

The V call is TRBV7-9, the J call TRBJ1-3; weak D call: TRBD1 (5 bases). Per the germline V gene, CDR1 is SEHNR and CDR2 is FQNEAQ (reference sequence). Trimming cost V 8 bases and J 4 bases, with 15 bases left between them. CDR3 size: 14 residues. The CDR3 nucleotides are TGTGCCAGCCCCGACAGAGTAACAGGAAACACCATATATTTT. Translation: CASPDRVTGNTIYF.

The gene calls are TRBV7-2 and TRBJ1-2, with D possibly being TRBD1 (6 bases). Germline loops: CDR1 SGHTA, CDR2 FQGNSA. This CDR3 spans 13 amino acids. Trimming cost V 5 bases and J 8 bases, with 15 bases left between them. As DNA, the CDR3 is TGTGCCAGCAGCGTCAAACAGGGAAACGGCTACACCTTC. Translated, it gives CASSVKQGNGYTF.

In regard to this clone: Other DNA sequences within the sample encode an identical CDR3. The rearrangement links TRBV7-9 to TRBJ1-1; D is possibly TRBD1 (5 bases). Trimming pared 1 base from V and 2 bases from J, leaving 11 bases between. The CDR3 runs to 15 residues. Per the germline V gene, CDR1 is SEHNR and CDR2 is FQNEAQ (reference sequence). Here the CDR3 DNA reads TGTGCCAGCAGCTTAGGTGCGGGGCTAAACACTGAAGCTTTCTTT. Protein: CASSLGAGLNTEAFF.

This rearrangement joins TRBV6-5 to TRBJ2-7; unclear D gene. This CDR3 spans 13 amino acids. Germline V gene data show CDR1 as MNHEY and CDR2 as SVGAGI. Trimming stripped 7 bases from V and 2 bases from J, with 12 bases between. Written as DNA, the CDR3 is TGTGCCAGCATCTCCTCTTGGCCCTACGAGCAGTACTTC. Encoded protein: CASISSWPYEQYF.

CDR3 loop: CASSLLSANEQFF. The DNA for the CDR3 is TGTGCCAGCAGCTTACTTAGCGCCAATGAGCAGTTCTTC. The V call is TRBV7-3, the J call TRBJ2-1; a possible D gene is TRBD2 (5 bases). Germline-derived CDR1 and CDR2 are SGHTA and FQGTGA. The V and J ends lost 2 bases and 6 bases respectively, with 8 bases between them. This CDR3 has 13 residues.

This clone was seen a single time. The chain employs TRBV2 and TRBJ1-2; 7 nucleotides line up with TRBD1. CDR1 and CDR2 (germline): SNHLY, FYNNEI. Trimming removed 5 bases from V and 4 bases from J; junction bases left unmatched: 4. The CDR3 runs to 13 residues. The DNA for the CDR3 is TGTGCCAGCAGTACCGGGACAGCCTATGGCTACACCTTC. This translates into CASSTGTAYGYTF.

This chain joins TRBV20-1 and TRBJ1-5; 9 nucleotides agree with TRBD1. The trim removed 3 bases at V and 4 bases at J, leaving 1 base unmatched. CDR1 is DFQATT, CDR2 SNEGSKA, per germline (reference sequence). The CDR3 runs 13 residues. The CDR3 DNA reads as TGCAGTGCTAGTGGGACAGGGAATCAGCCCCAGCATTTT. It codes for CSASGTGNQPQHF.

This rearrangement joins TRBV7-8 to TRBJ2-1; 8 nucleotides align to TRBD1. Trimming at V came to 4 bases and at J to 4 bases, leaving 9 bases not matched to a gene. The CDR3 runs to 16 residues. Germline V gives CDR1 SGHVS, CDR2 FQNEAQ. The DNA of the CDR3 is TGTGCCAGCAGCTCCTATCCGAGACAGGGGTACAATGAGCAGTTCTTC. Translating it yields CASSSYPRQGYNEQFF.

This clone was recorded only once. This chain uses TRBV3-1 (or the pseudogene TRBV3-2) with TRBJ1-1; possibly TRBD1 for D (5 bases). Germline loops: CDR1 LGHDT, CDR2 YNNKEL (reference sequence). V was clipped by 1 base and J by 2 bases, with 8 bases between them. The CDR3 has 14 amino acids. CDR3 DNA sequence: TGTGCCAGCAGCCAAGGAAGGGGAAACACTGAAGCTTTCTTT. Amino acids: CASSQGRGNTEAFF.

This clone has just one count. The chain links TRBV6-5 to TRBJ2-2; 7 positions match TRBD1. There are 15 residues in the CDR3. The germline V gene encodes CDR1 MNHEY and CDR2 SVGAGI. The V segment lost 4 bases and the J segment 8 bases; nucleotides outside the gene matches: 10. CDR3 protein: CASSLIDRVGGELFF. CDR3 nucleotides: TGTGCCAGCAGTTTGATAGACAGGGTAGGAGGGGAGCTGTTTTTT.

V gene TRBV5-6 combines with J gene TRBJ2-7; TRBD1 is a possible D gene (5 bases). There are 15 residues in the CDR3. The germline V gene has CDR1 SGHDT and CDR2 YYEEEE. The germline V and J ends were trimmed by 2 bases and 0 bases, with 12 bases remaining between them. CDR3 region: CASSFLDSFSYEQYF. The CDR3 nucleotides read TGTGCCAGCAGCTTCCTTGACAGCTTCTCCTACGAGCAGTACTTC.

The chain links TRBV7-8 to TRBJ2-7; TRBD1 matches at 10 bases. Germline V gives CDR1 SGHVS, CDR2 FQNEAQ. Unmatched junction bases numbered 6, after V lost 8 bases and J lost 2 bases. The CDR3 loop spans 14 amino acids. CDR3 loop: CASGGDRGPYEQYF. The CDR3 DNA reads as TGTGCCAGCGGAGGGGACAGGGGCCCCTACGAGCAGTACTTC.

This chain uses TRBV6-5 with TRBJ2-5, with 7 bases aligning to TRBD1. CDR3 length: 15 amino acids. Germline V gene lookup returns CDR1 MNHEY and CDR2 SVGAGI. V shed 4 bases and J 5 bases; nucleotides not matched to a gene: 10. The CDR3 DNA reads as TGTGCCAGCAGTTCCCGCTTGACAGGGCACGAGACCCAGTACTTC. Translating gives CASSSRLTGHETQYF.

The V and J genes are TRBV2 and TRBJ1-1; TRBD1 matches at 7 bases. The CDR3 is made up of 15 amino acids. V lost 5 bases to trimming and J lost 4 bases; unmatched junction nucleotides: 10. Germline loops: CDR1 SNHLY, CDR2 FYNNEI. Here the CDR3 DNA reads TGTGCCAGCAGTCCAAACAGGGGTTTAGGCACTGAAGCTTTCTTT. Residues: CASSPNRGLGTEAFF.

The chain employs TRBV7-9 and TRBJ2-7; 11 nucleotides match TRBD2. The germline V gene encodes CDR1 SEHNR and CDR2 FQNEAQ (reference sequence). The CDR3 is 15 residues long. Trimming removed 6 bases from V and 3 bases from J; junction bases left unmatched: 7. This CDR3 is CASRSSGTSGYEQYF. The CDR3 DNA reads as TGTGCCAGCAGGTCATCCGGGACTAGCGGCTACGAGCAGTACTTC. Drawing the rest from reference TRBV7-9 and TRBJ2-7, the complete variable domain is DTGVSQNPRHKITKRGQNVTFRCDPISEHNRLYWYRQTLGQGPEFLTYFQNEAQLEKSRLLSDRFSAERPKGSFSTLEIQRTEQGDSAMYLCASRSSGTSGYEQYFGPGTRLTVT.